This T cell receptor (beta chain) is drawn from a study of blood T cell repertoires in COVID-19. Across the whole study: COVID-19 samples, acute and convalescent, were from the United States, Italy and Spain. The cDNA or gDNA used as material had been derived from T cells, B-cell-depleted T cells, or PBMCs.

The V end lost 4 bases, the J end lost 0 bases, and 9 bases lay between the germline ends. The germline V gene has CDR1 WSHSY and CDR2 SAAADI. The CDR3 spans 14 residues. In the authors' methods: The assay estimated nucleated cells by amplifying reference gene primers. TCRdb keeps only in-frame clones here, not all; method: immunoSEQ multiplex PCR. The DNA gave D and trimming, while V, J and clone size come from that table. The sample lists about 40,000 clones, around 85% occurring once. The chain employs TRBV10-2 and TRBJ1-1, with D maybe TRBD1 (6 bases). The sequenced sample was peripheral blood. The receptor was isolated from a woman aged 60-75 years with acute or convalescent COVID-19. The CDR3 loop reads CASSGQDLNTEAFF. DNA for the CDR3: TGCGCCAGCAGTGGACAGGACCTGAACACTGAAGCTTTCTTT.